The 27 T cell receptor beta chains given below trace back to one sample, sequenced in a study of T cells in Graves' hyperthyroidism and ophthalmopathy (dated by TCRdb to 2018 to 2020). Library construction relied on multiplex PCR. TCRdb shows the sequencer as Illumina HiSeq 2000. The TCR beta CDR3 regions were amplified from the RNA transcripts. A first-round RT-PCR of the TCR CDR3 used the HTBI primer set with the Qiagen OneStep RT-PCR kit. In TCRdb, the public reads were trimmed at Q25 with fastp and aligned with MiXCR, with productive beta chains retained. Each CDR3 protein gets just one entry, which takes the most common genes and DNA from the rows behind it. A total of hundreds of thousands of distinct CDR3 sequences appear in this sample, around 20% of them only once. Roughly 40% of the sample lies in the top ten. Sequenced input: blood. These receptors all come from a man between 45 and 60 years old with Graves' ophthalmopathy.

This clonotype was seen more than once but under ten times. The gene calls are TRBV19 and TRBJ2-1; 10 bases line up with TRBD2. V shed 1 base, J shed 9 bases, and the junction held 9 bases outside the gene matches. From germline, CDR1 is LNHDA and CDR2 SQIVND (reference sequence). The CDR3 is made up of 16 amino acids. CDR3 protein: CASSIASSGRFTEQFF. The CDR3 nucleotides read TGTGCCAGTAGTATAGCCAGTAGCGGGAGGTTTACTGAGCAGTTCTTC.

The chain uses TRBV20-1 and TRBJ1-2; no definite D call. The V and J ends lost 5 bases and 4 bases respectively, with 11 bases between them. The germline V gene encodes CDR1 DFQATT and CDR2 SNEGSKA (reference sequence). The CDR3 is 12 residues long. CDR3 sequence: CSAPRTTYGYTF. The DNA of the CDR3 is TGCAGTGCTCCCCGGACTACCTATGGCTACACCTTC.

There are a few counts of this clonotype. This CDR3 reads CASSLGSTEAFF. Written as DNA, the CDR3 is TGTGCCAGCAGCTTAGGGTCCACTGAAGCTTTCTTT. This rearrangement joins TRBV7-3 to TRBJ1-1, with D unresolved. The CDR3 loop spans 12 amino acids. Trimming took 2 bases from V and 4 from J, leaving 5 bases between them. Germline V gene data show CDR1 as SGHTA and CDR2 as FQGTGA.

This clonotype has at least ten counts. The chain has TRBV2 and TRBJ2-1; D might be TRBD2 (5 bases). There are 12 residues in the CDR3. Germline V gene data show CDR1 as SNHLY and CDR2 as FYNNEI. V shed 7 bases and J shed 8 bases, with 12 bases lying between them. CDR3 bases: TGTGCCAGCACCGAAGAGGGTCATGAGCAGTTCTTC. This gives the protein CASTEEGHEQFF.

This clonotype was picked up many times. V usage is TRBV2 and J usage is TRBJ2-1; TRBD1 matches 11 bases. J lost 7 bases, V lost 5 bases, and 7 bases had no gene match. Germline CDR1 and CDR2: SNHLY and FYNNEI. The CDR3 runs 15 residues. The CDR3 nucleotides read TGTGCCAGCAGTCGTGCGGGACAGGGGGTGAATGAGCAGTTCTTC. Translating gives CASSRAGQGVNEQFF.

The chain recombines TRBV10-3 with TRBJ2-5, with 12 bases lining up with TRBD2. The CDR3 sequence is 16 residues long. V lost 6 bases to trimming and J lost 5 bases; unmatched junction nucleotides: 10. CDR1 is ENHRY, CDR2 SYGVKD, per germline. CDR3 nucleotide sequence: TGTGCCATCAGATCCATGACTAGCGGGAGCCCCGAGACCCAGTACTTC. It is translated as CAIRSMTSGSPETQYF.

This clonotype showed up many times. The chain combines TRBV7-3 with TRBJ1-1, with no clear D. V lost 1 base, J lost 7 bases, and 10 bases lay in between. The CDR3 length is 13 residues. The germline V gene has CDR1 SGHTA and CDR2 FQGTGA. CDR3 sequence (DNA): TGTGCCAGCAGCTTAAATGGTCAGCTTGAAGCTTTCTTT. It encodes CASSLNGQLEAFF.

This clonotype was seen ten or more times. CDR3: CASTGGTYTYEQYF. For the CDR3, the DNA is TGTGCCAGCACCGGCGGGACTTATACGTACGAGCAGTACTTC. The V and J genes are TRBV6-1 and TRBJ2-7, with D perhaps matching TRBD2 (6 bases). This CDR3 contains 14 residues. Trimming stripped 7 bases from V and 4 bases from J, with 17 bases between. CDR1 is MNHNS, CDR2 SASEGT, per germline.

The V and J genes are TRBV24-1 and TRBJ1-1, with unresolved D. Looked up from germline, CDR1 is KGHDR and CDR2 is SFDVKD. V shed 6 bases and J shed 4 bases, with 11 bases lying between them. The CDR3 runs 13 residues. CDR3 sequence (DNA): TGTGCCACCAGTAGAAAGGGAGGCACTGAAGCTTTCTTT. Translated: CATSRKGGTEAFF.

This clonotype was observed at least ten times. The chain uses TRBV15 and TRBJ2-1, with a tentative D call TRBD2 (6 bases). Between the trimmed V and J ends, which lost 3 bases and 6 bases, there was a span of 12 bases. CDR1 LNHNV and CDR2 YYDKDF come from the germline V gene (reference sequence). The CDR3 contains 14 residues. This CDR3 reads CATSSGGFGNEQFF. CDR3 nucleotide sequence: TGTGCCACCAGCAGTGGGGGGTTCGGCAATGAGCAGTTCTTC.

This clonotype was found many times. This chain uses TRBV7-9 with TRBJ2-5; maybe TRBD2 (6 bases). The germline CDR1 and CDR2 sequences are SEHNR and FQNEAQ (reference sequence). The CDR3 totals 13 residues. The V end was cut by 9 bases, the J end by 7 bases, with 18 bases between. CDR3 nucleotides: TGTGCCAGTCTCGGAGGGCGTGGTTGGACCCAGTACTTC. It translates to CASLGGRGWTQYF. Complete variable domain (other parts from reference TRBV7-9 and TRBJ2-5): DTGVSQNPRHKITKRGQNVTFRCDPISEHNRLYWYRQTLGQGPEFLTYFQNEAQLEKSRLLSDRFSAERPKGSFSTLEIQRTEQGDSAMYLCASLGGRGWTQYFGPGTRLLVL.

V is TRBV6-1 and J is TRBJ1-2, with D maybe TRBD1 (5 bases). CDR1 MNHNS and CDR2 SASEGT come from the germline V gene. The V gene lost 10 bases and the J gene lost 10 bases, with 22 bases spanning the gap. This CDR3 spans 13 amino acids. The CDR3 DNA reads TGTGCCACAATACTACTGCAGGGACCTTCCTACACCTTC. Protein: CATILLQGPSYTF.

On this clonotype itself: A much larger clone lies a single base off, so this may be a read error. The rearrangement joins TRBV7-9 to TRBJ1-2, with TRBD1 identical over 9 bases. The CDR3 is made up of 13 amino acids. Germline-derived CDR1 and CDR2 are SEHNR and FQNEAQ (reference sequence). The DNA of the CDR3 is TGTGCCGGCAGCAGGGACAGGGTGAATGGCTACACCTTC. Residues: CAGSRDRVNGYTF. Full variable domain (rest looked up from reference TRBV7-9 and TRBJ1-2): DTGVSQNPRHKITKRGQNVTFRCDPISEHNRLYWYRQTLGQGPEFLTYFQNEAQLEKSRLLSDRFSAERPKGSFSTLEIQRTEQGDSAMYLCAGSRDRVNGYTFGSGTRLTVV.

This clonotype has a count of ten or more. The chain is built from TRBV30 and TRBJ2-3, with 8 bases lining up with TRBD2. Losses at the gene ends were 6 bases for V and 4 bases for J; bases not matched to a gene: 9. The CDR3 is 14 residues long. The germline V gene has CDR1 GTSNPN and CDR2 SVGIG (reference sequence). CDR3 region: CACGISGNADTQYF. CDR3 sequence (DNA): TGTGCCTGCGGAATTAGCGGGAACGCAGATACGCAGTATTTT.

CDR3 amino acids: CASSQAGTISTDTQYF. The CDR3 nucleotides are TGTGCCAGCAGCCAAGCCGGGACTATTAGCACAGATACGCAGTATTTT. This chain joins TRBV6-5 and TRBJ2-3; 7 bases are a match to TRBD2. The J segment lost 0 bases and the V segment lost 6 bases, leaving 9 bases of the junction unmatched. The CDR3 totals 16 residues. CDR1 is MNHEY and CDR2 is SVGAGI in the germline V gene.

This clonotype was detected only a few times. The chain employs TRBV7-9 and TRBJ2-5; tentative D call: TRBD1 (6 bases). Germline-derived CDR1 and CDR2 are SEHNR and FQNEAQ (reference sequence). Trimming cost V 1 base and J 5 bases, with 17 bases left between them. This CDR3 is 16 amino acids long. The CDR3 DNA sequence: TGTGCCAGCAGCTTAGTTATCGGGACAATTGCGGAGACCCAGTACTTC. It is translated as CASSLVIGTIAETQYF.

This clonotype was observed at least ten times. CDR3 protein: CASSPGQGLLDTQYF. The CDR3 DNA is TGTGCCAGCAGTCCAGGACAGGGTCTTTTGGATACGCAGTATTTT. The chain joins TRBV27 to TRBJ2-3; TRBD1 matches at 8 bases. The CDR3 runs to 15 residues. With V trimmed by 5 bases and J by 6 bases, 10 bases remained unmatched. CDR1 and CDR2 from the germline V gene are MNHEY and SMNVEV (reference sequence).

There are many counts of this clonotype. V is TRBV7-6 and J is TRBJ1-1, with 8 bases lining up with TRBD1. The length of the CDR3 is 13 residues. The germline V gene encodes CDR1 SGHVS and CDR2 FNYEAQ. V lost 5 bases, J lost 4 bases, and 3 bases stayed unmatched. The CDR3 reads CASSAGGVTEAFF. As DNA, the CDR3 is TGTGCCAGCAGCGCAGGGGGCGTCACTGAAGCTTTCTTT.

At least ten counts were recorded for this clonotype. The chain links TRBV14 to TRBJ2-1; D is uncertain. From germline, CDR1 is SGHDN and CDR2 FVKESK. V shed 0 bases and J shed 5 bases, with 8 bases lying between them. The CDR3 is 14 residues long. CDR3 in amino acids: CASSQELVNNEQFF. For the CDR3, the DNA is TGTGCCAGCAGCCAAGAGCTCGTCAACAATGAGCAGTTCTTC.

This clonotype was found many times. DNA for the CDR3: TGTGCCAGCAGTGAAGAGAGGGGGGAGAGAGAGACCCAGTACTTC. Its protein is CASSEERGERETQYF. This chain joins TRBV6-1 and TRBJ2-5; the D call may be TRBD1 or TRBD2 (6 bases each). V was pared by 1 base and J by 4 bases, with 13 bases between. The CDR3 sequence is 15 residues long. Germline CDR1 MNHNS, CDR2 SASEGT.

There are many counts of this clonotype. V is TRBV12-3 or TRBV12-4 and J is TRBJ2-7, with 11 bases identical to TRBD2. This CDR3 is built from 16 residues. V lost 5 bases and J lost 1; bases outside the gene matches: 7. The CDR3 here is CASSQTTSGKSYEQYF. The CDR3 DNA reads as TGTGCCAGCAGTCAGACGACTAGCGGGAAATCCTACGAGCAGTACTTC.

This clonotype occurred a few times. V gene TRBV7-9 combines with J gene TRBJ2-5, with TRBD1 identical over 9 bases. The CDR3 is 14 amino acids. Germline-derived CDR1 and CDR2 are SEHNR and FQNEAQ (reference sequence). V shed 4 bases and J 4 bases; nucleotides not matched to a gene: 4. The CDR3 reads CASSSGQGPETQYF. The CDR3 nucleotides read TGTGCCAGCAGCTCCGGACAGGGGCCAGAGACCCAGTACTTC.

The V and J genes are TRBV30 and TRBJ2-7; D possibly corresponds to TRBD1 (6 bases). CDR3 length: 12 residues. Germline V gene sequence: CDR1 GTSNPN, CDR2 SVGIG (reference sequence). The V gene lost 3 bases and the J gene lost 3 bases, with 9 bases spanning the gap. The CDR3 is CAWRPDSYEQYF. The DNA of the CDR3 is TGTGCCTGGAGACCGGACAGCTACGAGCAGTACTTC.

This clonotype has ten or more counts. This chain connects TRBV28 to TRBJ2-3; 10 positions agree with TRBD2. The CDR3 loop spans 15 amino acids. V lost 4 bases and J lost 2; bases outside the gene matches: 3. The V gene's germline CDR1 is MDHEN and CDR2 SYDVKM. The CDR3, as DNA: TGTGCCAGCAGTTGGACTAGCGGAGTCACAGATACGCAGTATTTT. Its translation: CASSWTSGVTDTQYF.

This clonotype was seen only a few times. The chain uses TRBV30 and TRBJ1-1, with D unclear. Germline CDR1 and CDR2: GTSNPN and SVGIG (reference sequence). The CDR3 covers 13 residues. The V gene lost 0 bases and the J gene lost 1 base, with 6 bases spanning the gap. The CDR3 DNA reads as TGTGCCTGGAGTGTCGGCCAGAACACTGAAGCTTTCTTT. It encodes CAWSVGQNTEAFF.

This chain links TRBV19 with TRBJ2-7; 9 nucleotides agree with TRBD1. CDR3 length: 14 residues. Germline lookup yields CDR1 LNHDA and CDR2 SQIVND (reference sequence). V shed 5 bases and J 7 bases; nucleotides not matched to a gene: 9. In DNA, the CDR3 is TGTGCCAGTAGTGAACCGGGACAGGGACGGGAGCAGTACTTC. Its translation is CASSEPGQGREQYF.

The chain uses TRBV25-1 and TRBJ2-7; no firm D call. Trimming pared 6 bases from V and 5 bases from J, leaving 14 bases between. Germline V gives CDR1 MGHDK, CDR2 SYGVNS. The CDR3 is 13 residues long. The CDR3 region is CASRPYNTDEQYF. The CDR3 nucleotides are TGTGCCAGCAGACCCTATAATACCGACGAGCAGTACTTC.